Sequencing of this TCR beta chain was carried out in a study of blood T cell repertoires in COVID-19. Study-wide background: Researchers got acute and convalescent COVID-19 samples from the United States, Italy and Spain. Sources were T cells, B-cell-depleted T cells, or PBMCs; the material itself was cDNA or gDNA.

J was trimmed by 0 bases and V by 4 bases; bases with no gene match: 0. Germline CDR1 LGHDT, CDR2 YNNKEL (reference sequence). The CDR3 is 13 amino acids. In the authors' workflow: Cell counts per sample came from amplifying reference gene primers. Sequencing was performed with immunoSEQ multiplex PCR; in TCRdb, only in-frame clones are kept and a portion is missing. From that table come the V and J calls and clone size; the DNA was used to work out D and trimming. The sample lists 130,000 to 150,000 clones, roughly 90% seen once, with approximately 10% in the top ten. The sample was peripheral blood. The clonotype originates from a man aged 50 or older with active or convalescent COVID-19. This sequence joins TRBV3-1 (or the pseudogene TRBV3-2) and TRBJ2-7, with TRBD2 identical over 7 bases. CDR3 region: CASSRTSSYEQYF. In DNA, the CDR3 is TGTGCCAGCAGCCGGACTAGCTCCTACGAGCAGTACTTC.